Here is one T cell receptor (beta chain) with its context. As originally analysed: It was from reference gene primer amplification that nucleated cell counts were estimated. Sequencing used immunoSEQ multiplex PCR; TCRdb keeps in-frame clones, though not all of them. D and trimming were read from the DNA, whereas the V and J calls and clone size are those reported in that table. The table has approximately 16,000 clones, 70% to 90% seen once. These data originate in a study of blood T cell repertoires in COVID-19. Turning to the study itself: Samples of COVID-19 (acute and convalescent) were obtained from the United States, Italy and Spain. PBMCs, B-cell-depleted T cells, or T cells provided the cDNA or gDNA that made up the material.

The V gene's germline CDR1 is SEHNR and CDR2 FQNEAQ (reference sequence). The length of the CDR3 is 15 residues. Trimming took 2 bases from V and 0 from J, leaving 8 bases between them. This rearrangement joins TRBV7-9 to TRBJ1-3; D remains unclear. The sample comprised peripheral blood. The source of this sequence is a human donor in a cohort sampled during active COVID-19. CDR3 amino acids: CASSLTGYSGNTIYF. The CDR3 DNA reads TGTGCCAGCAGCTTAACGGGGTACTCTGGAAACACCATATATTTT.